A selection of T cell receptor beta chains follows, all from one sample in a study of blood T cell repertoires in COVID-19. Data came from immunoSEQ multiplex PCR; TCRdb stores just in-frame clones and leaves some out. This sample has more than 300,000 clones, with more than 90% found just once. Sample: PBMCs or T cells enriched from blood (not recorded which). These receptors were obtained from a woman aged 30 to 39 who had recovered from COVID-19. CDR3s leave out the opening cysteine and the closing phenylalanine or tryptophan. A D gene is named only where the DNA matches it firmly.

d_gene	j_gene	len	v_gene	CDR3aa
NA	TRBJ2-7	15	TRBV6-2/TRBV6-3	ASSYGGVWGPPSEQY
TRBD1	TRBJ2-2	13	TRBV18	ASSPGQAHTGELF
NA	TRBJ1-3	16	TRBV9	ASSVDIGSHVSGNTIY
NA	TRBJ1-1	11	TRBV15	ATSRRRGTEAF
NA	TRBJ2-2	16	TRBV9	ASSVVWRLGTDTGELF
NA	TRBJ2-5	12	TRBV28	ASSLGQIQETQY
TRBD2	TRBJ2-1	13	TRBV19	ASSMRGGGYNEQF
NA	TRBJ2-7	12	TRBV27	ASSSPGLTHEQY
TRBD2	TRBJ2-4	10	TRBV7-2	ASSSLGGSQY
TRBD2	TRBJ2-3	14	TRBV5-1	ASRRLAGGPADTQY
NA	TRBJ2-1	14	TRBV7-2	ASSLAPRGSYNEQF
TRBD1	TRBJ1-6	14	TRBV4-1	ASRAPGQGNNSPLH
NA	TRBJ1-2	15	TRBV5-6	ASSERRYREINYGYT
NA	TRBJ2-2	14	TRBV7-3	ASSPLSSPNTGELF
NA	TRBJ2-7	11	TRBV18	ASSPSGDYEQY
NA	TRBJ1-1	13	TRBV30	AWSTRQGLNTEAF
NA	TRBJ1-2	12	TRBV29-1	SVRGGDGNYGYT
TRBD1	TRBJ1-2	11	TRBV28	ASSSGQGGGYT
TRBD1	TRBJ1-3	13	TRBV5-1	ASSFGTGLSDTIY
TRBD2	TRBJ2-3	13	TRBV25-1	ASSEYGGVTDTQY
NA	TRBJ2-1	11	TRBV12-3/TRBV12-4	ASRVQGKNEQF
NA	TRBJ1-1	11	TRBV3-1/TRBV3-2	ASSRQGRSEAF
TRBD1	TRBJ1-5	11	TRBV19	ASRGQGYQPQH
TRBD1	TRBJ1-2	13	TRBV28	ASSAGTGWVGGYT
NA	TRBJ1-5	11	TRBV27	ASSFSLSGPQH
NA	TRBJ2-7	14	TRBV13	ASSFRPIRLGGEQY
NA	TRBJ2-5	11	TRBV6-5	ASLVPGEETQY
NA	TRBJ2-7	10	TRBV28	ASRGGTDEQY
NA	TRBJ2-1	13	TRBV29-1	SVGIGIHTYNEQF
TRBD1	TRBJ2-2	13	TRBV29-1	SVATGSILTGELF
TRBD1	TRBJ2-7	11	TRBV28	ASRTGITYEQY
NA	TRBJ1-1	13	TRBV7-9	ASSPHRGMNTEAF
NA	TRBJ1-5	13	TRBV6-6	ASSFPGQGNQPQH
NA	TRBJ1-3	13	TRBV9	ASSVAGERGNTIY
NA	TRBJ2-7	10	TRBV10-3	AISEAGYEQY
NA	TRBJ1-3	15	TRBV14	ASSPLGTANSRNTIY
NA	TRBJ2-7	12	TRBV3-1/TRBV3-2	ASSQGGTGYEQY
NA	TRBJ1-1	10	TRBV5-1	ASSGRGTEAF
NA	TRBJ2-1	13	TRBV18	ASSPTASSYNEQF
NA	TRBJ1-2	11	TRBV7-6	ASSLSQAYGYT
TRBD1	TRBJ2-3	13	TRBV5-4	ASNRGDRGTDTQY
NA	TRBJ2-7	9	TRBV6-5	ASSPRDEQY
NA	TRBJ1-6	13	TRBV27	ASTPGTTYNSPLH
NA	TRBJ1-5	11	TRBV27	ASRPGLGQPQH
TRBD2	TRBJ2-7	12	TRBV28	ASSPESGTYEQY
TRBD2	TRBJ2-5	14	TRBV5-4	ASSQGLAKYQETQY
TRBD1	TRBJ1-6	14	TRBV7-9	ASSIRTGSRNSPLH
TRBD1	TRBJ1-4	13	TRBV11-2	ASSLRTGGSEKLF
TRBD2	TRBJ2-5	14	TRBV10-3	AIRSGLAGPQETQY
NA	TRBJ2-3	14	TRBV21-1	ASSGPQTGDTDTQY
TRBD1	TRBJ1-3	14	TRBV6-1	ASSEGGTGSGNTIY
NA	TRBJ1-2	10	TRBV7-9	ASSRGRDGYT
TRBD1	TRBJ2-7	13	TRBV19	ASRHGTGASYEQY
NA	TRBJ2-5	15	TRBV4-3	ASSQAKLGENQETQY